These T cell receptor beta chains were read from a single sample in a study of identifying expanded T cells in peripheral blood. TCRdb's table, derived via immunoSEQ multiplex PCR, lists solely in-frame clones and lacks some. The sample lists 50,000 to 60,000 clones; 82% were seen once. Sequencing used blood. These receptors were collected from a person between 18 and 75 years old in good health. The CDR3 runs from the conserved cysteine through the conserved F or W. D genes are given only for firm matches.

j_call d_call v_call cdr3_aa
TRBJ2-5 . TRBV7-2 CASSPDRRVETQYF
TRBJ1-1 . TRBV5-1 CASSPGISQGLNTEAFF
TRBJ2-3 . TRBV7-2 CASSLYGDTQYF
TRBJ2-1 TRBD1 TRBV27 CASSLGTGDREQFF
TRBJ2-1 . TRBV2 CASNRDSRSLNEQFF
TRBJ2-2 . TRBV9 CASSVRGVTGELFF
TRBJ2-4 . TRBV7-9 CASSLQGGIQYF
TRBJ2-5 . TRBV7-2 CASSFNGGQETQYF
TRBJ2-3 . TRBV7-9 CASSPSRVTDTQYF
TRBJ2-7 . TRBV6-1 CASSPLYEQYF
TRBJ1-2 . TRBV27 CASRETGNYGYTF
TRBJ2-7 TRBD2 TRBV6-6 CASRIVVGGSGEQYF
TRBJ1-4 TRBD1 TRBV7-9 CASSTNHRGEEKLFF
TRBJ1-3 TRBD1 TRBV9 CASSETGTGAGNTIYF
TRBJ1-1 TRBD1 TRBV4-3 CASSQTGVYGAFF
TRBJ1-6 . TRBV6-1 CASSVNRNSPLHF
TRBJ1-2 . TRBV5-1 CASSFGTNYGYTF
TRBJ1-1 . TRBV5-8 CASSLDMTEAFF
TRBJ2-1 . TRBV5-1 CASAIEVDLSYNEQFF
TRBJ2-2 TRBD2 TRBV25-1 CASLSGTSGTGELFF
TRBJ2-7 TRBD2 TRBV30 CAWRGTGVGAGNTYEQYF
TRBJ2-7 TRBD2 TRBV6-1 CASSSAGGASYEQYF
TRBJ1-1 . TRBV28 CASSGPDWNTEAFF
TRBJ1-1 . TRBV5-4 CASSRLQGTEAFF
TRBJ2-7 TRBD1 TRBV4-1 CASSSTGSSSYEQYF
TRBJ1-4 . TRBV15 CATGYLGMTEKLFF
TRBJ2-2 . TRBV19 CASSKTNGNTGELFF
TRBJ2-5 . TRBV30 CAWRKGSVGAETQYF
TRBJ1-4 . TRBV19 CASSGGGREKLFF
TRBJ1-3 . TRBV6-5 CASSYQAPDSGNTIYF
TRBJ2-3 . TRBV7-6 CASSLRSLAADTQYF
TRBJ1-4 . TRBV2 CASTRGRDEKLFF
TRBJ2-1 . TRBV7-6 CASSLASRGEQFF
TRBJ1-2 . TRBV15 CATSRGMDRNYGYTF
TRBJ2-7 TRBD2 TRBV6-5 CASRNGLAGLYF
TRBJ2-2 TRBD1 TRBV6-1 CASTPGQPNTGELFF
TRBJ2-2 . TRBV27 CASSLSTVNTGELFF
TRBJ1-2 . TRBV5-6 CASSPDLRTSGYTF
TRBJ1-6 . TRBV5-4 CASSLGGRSSYNSPLHF
TRBJ1-2 . TRBV7-9 CASSSGPPYGYTF
TRBJ2-2 . TRBV21-1 CASSPRRDRLSGELFF
TRBJ2-3 . TRBV10-3 CAISGGISDTQYF
TRBJ1-5 . TRBV6-5 CASRIRVYSNQPQHF
TRBJ1-6 TRBD1 TRBV30 CAWRGQGGSPLHF
TRBJ2-3 TRBD2 TRBV9 CASSVGELAGTDTQYF
TRBJ1-1 . TRBV5-1 CASSARGVNTEAFF
TRBJ2-7 . TRBV6-5 CASSMKPGAGEQYF
TRBJ1-1 . TRBV10-2 CASSRSNTEAFF
TRBJ2-1 . TRBV29-1 CSAPRVNEQFF
TRBJ2-3 TRBD1 TRBV29-1 CSVEDPTGDTQYF
TRBJ2-3 . TRBV27 CASSYTRGTSTDTQYF
TRBJ1-4 TRBD1 TRBV7-2 CASSQGQAQGEKLFF
TRBJ1-2 . TRBV29-1 CSVGGYGYTF
TRBJ1-2 . TRBV21-1 CASSNINRDRVSYGYTF
TRBJ2-4 TRBD2 TRBV11-2 CASSLESGRADIQYF
TRBJ1-4 . TRBV5-5 CASSLDLNEKLFF